Each of the 30 T cell receptor beta chains below was sequenced from the same sample in a study of T cell repertoires in cytomegalovirus infection. TCRdb called the reads again in MiXCR, with one record for every CDR3 protein. The sample shows 750,000 to 950,000 distinct CDR3 sequences, just under 30% of them seen only once. These TCRs' antigens remain unknown. The specimen comprised cultured CD8+ T cells from PBMCs, sampled from culture after CMV antigen stimulation. These receptor sequences come from a human donor in good health (CMV status not recorded). Some clones in this sample may be carry-over from other donors' samples.

This clonotype was recorded a few times. This chain connects TRBV28 to TRBJ2-3; the D gene could be TRBD1 or TRBD2 (6 bases each). The CDR3 extends over 13 amino acids. V lost 5 bases, J lost 5 bases, and 11 bases lay in between. Germline CDR1 MDHEN, CDR2 SYDVKM. As DNA, the CDR3 is TGTGCCAGCAGTCCCGAGGGGGGAGATACGCAGTATTTT. The encoded protein is CASSPEGGDTQYF.

This clonotype has a handful of counts. This chain joins TRBV12-3 or TRBV12-4 and TRBJ2-7, with TRBD1 matching 8 bases. J gave up 6 bases and V 1 base, and 5 bases lay outside the gene matches. This CDR3 spans 14 amino acids. DNA for the CDR3: TGTGCCAGCAGTTTAGGACAGGGGAGAGGCGAGCAGTACGTC. Translation: CASSLGQGRGEQYV.

The rearrangement joins TRBV12-3 or TRBV12-4 to TRBJ1-6, with 8 nucleotides matching TRBD1. This CDR3 spans 14 amino acids. J lost 10 bases, V lost 3 bases, and 5 bases had no gene match. CDR3 DNA: TGTGCCAGCAGTTTTCAGGGGGCATACTCACCCCTCCACTTT. It translates to CASSFQGAYSPLHF.

This clonotype was seen only a few times. The chain combines TRBV29-1 with TRBJ2-1, with TRBD1 matching 10 bases. Losses at the gene ends were 6 bases for V and 4 bases for J; bases not matched to a gene: 0. Germline values: CDR1 SQVTM, CDR2 ANQGSEA. The CDR3 runs 12 residues. The CDR3 DNA is TGCAGCGTGGACAGGGGGTACAATGAGCAGTTCTTC. It translates to CSVDRGYNEQFF.

This clonotype has only a few counts. The chain recombines TRBV10-3 with TRBJ1-2; D might be TRBD1 (5 bases). In germline, CDR1 is ENHRY, CDR2 SYGVKD. V shed 8 bases and J shed 4 bases, with 8 bases lying between them. The CDR3 consists of 11 residues. CDR3 DNA sequence: TGTGCCATCGGGGGTCTCTATGGCTACACCTTC. Encoded protein: CAIGGLYGYTF.

In this sample, this clonotype turned up once. The V call is TRBV9, the J call TRBJ2-2; TRBD1 agrees at 10 bases. The CDR3 runs 13 residues. Germline loops: CDR1 SGDLS, CDR2 YYNGEE. V gave up 3 bases and J gave up 8 bases; unmatched junction bases: 1. CDR3 in amino acids: CASSGQGAGELFF. The CDR3 coding sequence is TGTGCCAGCAGCGGACAGGGGGCGGGGGAGCTGTTTTTT.

Comments on this clonotype: Relative to the germline gene, one junction end is altered; a read error may explain this. The V gene is TRBV6-5, the J gene TRBJ1-5; weak D call: TRBD1 (6 bases). The germline gives CDR1 MNHEY, CDR2 SVGAGI. The CDR3 sequence is 15 residues long. The CDR3 is CASSYSGGLNRPQHF. The CDR3 nucleotides are TGTGCCAGCAGTTACTCAGGGGGGCTTAATCGGCCCCAGCATTTT.

This clonotype was seen a few times. This rearrangement joins TRBV6-2 or TRBV6-3 to TRBJ2-1, with TRBD2 matching 9 bases. This CDR3 has 17 residues. The germline V gene has CDR1 MNHEY and CDR2 SVGEGT. Germline trimming cut 0 bases from V and 4 bases from J; bases unmatched to any gene: 7. CDR3 bases: TGTGCCAGCAGTTACTCGGTGCTAGCGGGGACGTACAATGAGCAGTTCTTC. Protein product: CASSYSVLAGTYNEQFF.

This rearrangement joins TRBV27 to TRBJ1-2; no reliable D call. This CDR3 comprises 14 residues. V was pared by 6 bases and J by 0 bases, with 11 bases between. CDR1 is MNHEY, CDR2 SMNVEV, per germline (reference sequence). CDR3: CASRPAPANYGYTF. Written as DNA, the CDR3 is TGTGCCAGCAGGCCTGCGCCGGCTAACTATGGCTACACCTTC.

The rearrangement joins TRBV6-5 to TRBJ2-1, with D possibly TRBD1 on 6 matching bases. Trimming took off 4 bases at V and 0 bases at J, with 10 bases between the two ends. The V gene's germline CDR1 is MNHEY and CDR2 SVGAGI. The CDR3 extends over 15 amino acids. The CDR3, as DNA: TGTGCCAGCAGTTGGGGGCAGGCCTCCTACAATGAGCAGTTCTTC. It encodes CASSWGQASYNEQFF.

Only one count was recorded for this clonotype. The V call is TRBV12-3 or TRBV12-4, the J call TRBJ1-4; D unresolved. V lost 1 base and J lost 4, with 10 bases in between. The CDR3 sequence is 15 residues long. CDR3 nucleotides: TGTGCCAGCAGTTTAGTGGACGGAGGTAATGAAAAACTGTTTTTT. Its protein product is CASSLVDGGNEKLFF.

The chain combines TRBV2 with TRBJ2-1; TRBD1 aligns across 8 bases. Looked up from germline, CDR1 is SNHLY and CDR2 is FYNNEI. Trimming removed 6 bases from V and 4 bases from J; junction bases left unmatched: 2. This CDR3 comprises 13 residues. The CDR3 spells CASSDRGYNEQFF. As DNA, the CDR3 is TGTGCCAGCAGCGACAGGGGATACAATGAGCAGTTCTTC.

The chain links TRBV10-2 to TRBJ2-3, with TRBD2 identical over 12 bases. Germline loops: CDR1 WSHSY, CDR2 SAAADI. Trimming cost V 5 bases and J 0 bases; bases outside gene matches: 3. The CDR3 has 16 amino acids. In DNA form, the CDR3 reads TGCGCCAGCAGTAAGCTAGCGGGGGGGAGCACAGATACGCAGTATTTT. Protein: CASSKLAGGSTDTQYF.

A few counts support this clonotype. V and J are TRBV7-6 and TRBJ2-7, with D perhaps TRBD1 (6 bases). CDR3 length: 15 amino acids. The ends were cut back, 0 bases at V and 6 bases at J, with 15 bases in the middle. Germline CDR1 reads SGHVS; CDR2 reads FNYEAQ. Written as DNA, the CDR3 is TGTGCCAGCAGCTTAGCCCCACAGGGAGTGGGCGAGCAGTACTTC. The encoded protein is CASSLAPQGVGEQYF. The variable domain in full, with the rest retrieved from reference TRBV7-6 and TRBJ2-7, is GAGVSQSPRYKVTKRGQDVALRCDPISGHVSLYWYRQALGQGPEFLTYFNYEAQQDKSGLPNDRFSAERPEGSISTLTIQRTEQRDSAMYRCASSLAPQGVGEQYFGPGTRLTVT.

The chain couples TRBV4-1 to TRBJ2-1; 10 nucleotides align to TRBD2. Per germline, CDR1 MGHRA and CDR2 YSYEKL. V was clipped by 2 bases and J by 4 bases; unmatched bases: 5. This CDR3 comprises 16 residues. Here the CDR3 reads CASSQIGTSVYNEQFF. The CDR3 region has the DNA TGCGCCAGCAGCCAAATAGGGACTAGCGTTTACAATGAGCAGTTCTTC.

This clonotype was picked up a small number of times. The chain is built from TRBV24-1 and TRBJ2-2; D remains unclear. The CDR3 length is 13 residues. Germline lookup yields CDR1 KGHDR and CDR2 SFDVKD. Trimming pared 5 bases from V and 0 bases from J, leaving 3 bases between. CDR3 nucleotides: TGTGCCACCAGTGTAGCGAACACCGGGGAGCTGTTTTTT. Amino acid sequence: CATSVANTGELFF.

In its sample, this clonotype was seen a few times. The chain links TRBV14 to TRBJ2-2, with TRBD1 matching over 8 bases. The CDR3 covers 13 residues. In germline, CDR1 is SGHDN, CDR2 FVKESK. Trimming took 5 bases from V and 10 from J; bases not matched to a gene: 6. CDR3 protein: CASSWTGFEELFF. The DNA for the CDR3 is TGTGCCAGCAGCTGGACAGGGTTTGAGGAGCTGTTTTTT.

The V call is TRBV6-2 or TRBV6-3, the J call TRBJ1-5; TRBD1 matches at 9 bases. The CDR3 is made up of 16 amino acids. Germline values: CDR1 MNHEY, CDR2 SVGEGT. V dropped 4 bases and J dropped 1; count of bases not matched to a gene: 5. As DNA, the CDR3 is TGTGCCAGCAGTTCCCCGGACAGGGGAAGCAATCAGCCCCAGCATTTT. Residues: CASSSPDRGSNQPQHF.

This clonotype was detected only once. A much more abundant neighbour one base away suggests this may be a read error. This chain links TRBV12-3 or TRBV12-4 with TRBJ1-2, with D possibly being TRBD1 (6 bases). With 6 bases removed from V and 8 bases from J, the gap between germline ends came to 19 bases. The CDR3 runs to 14 residues. The CDR3 spells CASSPKPRGDGYTF. CDR3 nucleotides: TGTGCCAGCAGCCCTAAGCCCAGGGGCGACGGCTACACCTTC.

This clonotype appeared a few times. The genes are TRBV7-6 and TRBJ2-5; TRBD1 matches 7 bases. Germline V gene lookup returns CDR1 SGHVS and CDR2 FNYEAQ. There are 15 residues in the CDR3. V shed 5 bases and J 2 bases; nucleotides not matched to a gene: 8. The CDR3 coding sequence is TGTGCCAGCAGCCCCCGGTCCAGGGGGCAAGAGACCCAGTACTTC. It translates to CASSPRSRGQETQYF.

The V call is TRBV25-1, the J call TRBJ2-6, with 7 bases fitting TRBD2. The J segment lost 0 bases and the V segment lost 8 bases, leaving 7 bases of the junction unmatched. The CDR3 is made up of 16 amino acids. Germline CDR1 and CDR2: MGHDK and SYGVNS. The CDR3 protein is CASSSGALSGANVLTF. The CDR3 coding sequence is TGTGCCAGCTCCAGCGGGGCTCTCTCTGGGGCCAACGTCCTGACTTTC.

The sample holds a few counts of this clonotype. The chain carries TRBV7-6 and TRBJ2-7; D call uncertain. Germline loops: CDR1 SGHVS, CDR2 FNYEAQ. The CDR3 spans 15 residues. The germline V and J ends were trimmed by 4 bases and 4 bases, with 17 bases remaining between them. The CDR3 loop reads CASSSPKWYPYEQYF. The CDR3 bases are TGTGCCAGCAGCTCCCCAAAGTGGTACCCTTACGAGCAGTACTTC. The whole variable domain, remainder taken from reference TRBV7-6 and TRBJ2-7, is GAGVSQSPRYKVTKRGQDVALRCDPISGHVSLYWYRQALGQGPEFLTYFNYEAQQDKSGLPNDRFSAERPEGSISTLTIQRTEQRDSAMYRCASSSPKWYPYEQYFGPGTRLTVT.

In this sample, this clonotype turned up many times. J is TRBJ1-2 and V is TRBV7-9, with D unresolved. The CDR3 sequence is 15 residues long. Germline CDR1 is SEHNR and CDR2 is FQNEAQ (reference sequence). Trimming took 1 base from V and 3 from J, leaving 12 bases between them. The CDR3 DNA is TGTGCCAGCAGCTTAGTGGAGGGTGGATACTATGGCTACACCTTC. As protein: CASSLVEGGYYGYTF.

This sequence joins TRBV6-2 or TRBV6-3 and TRBJ1-5, with D possibly matching TRBD1 (5 bases). Germline V gene lookup returns CDR1 MNHEY and CDR2 SVGEGT. V lost 2 bases, J lost 4 bases, and 18 bases lay in between. This CDR3 contains 17 residues. CDR3 nucleotides: TGTGCCAGCAGTTACGTTCCAGCAGGGAAGGGGAATCAGCCCCAGCATTTT. Translation: CASSYVPAGKGNQPQHF.

There are many counts of this clonotype. This chain joins TRBV7-9 and TRBJ2-7; 7 nucleotides align to TRBD1. This CDR3 contains 14 residues. CDR1 is SEHNR and CDR2 is FQNEAQ in the germline V gene (reference sequence). The V gene end was trimmed by 4 bases and the J gene end by 4 bases; junction bases not matched to a gene: 7. The CDR3 region has the DNA TGTGCCAGCAGCTCACACCAGACAGGGTACGAGCAGTACGTC. This gives the protein CASSSHQTGYEQYV.

The chain recombines TRBV7-6 with TRBJ2-5; D possibly corresponds to TRBD1 (6 bases). Germline V gives CDR1 SGHVS, CDR2 FNYEAQ. The V end lost 4 bases, the J end lost 1 base, and 13 bases lay between the germline ends. The CDR3 is 15 amino acids. The CDR3 loop reads CASSSLGTLQETQYF. In DNA form, the CDR3 reads TGTGCCAGCAGCTCCCTCGGGACACTCCAAGAGACCCAGTACTTC.

The sample holds a few counts of this clonotype. The gene calls are TRBV28 and TRBJ2-3, with 14 bases that match TRBD2. CDR1 and CDR2 (germline): MDHEN, SYDVKM. The CDR3 covers 17 residues. The V segment lost 5 bases and the J segment 4 bases; nucleotides outside the gene matches: 8. The CDR3 DNA is TGTGCCAGCAGTCCCTCGGGACTAGCGGGGGCTTCAGATACGCAGTATTTT. Protein: CASSPSGLAGASDTQYF.

This clonotype was recorded a few times. This chain links TRBV6-2 or TRBV6-3 with TRBJ2-7; D is uncertain. V was clipped by 6 bases and J by 6 bases, with 12 bases between them. Germline loops: CDR1 MNHEY, CDR2 SVGEGT. The CDR3 contains 12 residues. The CDR3: CASSPFYGEQYF. In DNA form, the CDR3 reads TGTGCCAGCAGCCCCTTCTACGGCGAGCAGTACTTC.

The V call is TRBV6-2 or TRBV6-3, the J call TRBJ1-2; no clear D. CDR1 MNHEY and CDR2 SVGEGT come from the germline V gene. V was clipped by 6 bases and J by 7 bases, with 15 bases between them. The CDR3 is 13 residues long. CDR3 in amino acids: CASRETDLSGYTF. Written as DNA, the CDR3 is TGTGCCAGCAGGGAAACGGATCTGTCTGGCTACACCTTC.

The chain carries TRBV13 and TRBJ2-5; TRBD1 agrees at 9 bases. The V and J ends lost 4 bases and 9 bases, in that order; junction bases with no gene match: 9. Germline CDR1 and CDR2: PRHDT and FYEKMQ (reference sequence). This CDR3 spans 14 amino acids. The CDR3 is CASSSGTGQWAQYF. Here the CDR3 DNA reads TGTGCCAGCAGCTCCGGGACAGGGCAGTGGGCCCAGTACTTC.